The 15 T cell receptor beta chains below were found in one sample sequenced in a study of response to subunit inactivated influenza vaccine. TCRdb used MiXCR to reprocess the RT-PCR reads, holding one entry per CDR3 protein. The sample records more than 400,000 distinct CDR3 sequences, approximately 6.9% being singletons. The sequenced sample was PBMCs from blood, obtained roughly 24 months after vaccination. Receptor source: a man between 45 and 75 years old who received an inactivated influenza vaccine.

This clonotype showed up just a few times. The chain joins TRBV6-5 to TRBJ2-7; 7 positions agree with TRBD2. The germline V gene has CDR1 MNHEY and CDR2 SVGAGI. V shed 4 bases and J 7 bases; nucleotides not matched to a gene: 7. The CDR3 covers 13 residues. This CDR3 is CASSFRLAGEQYF. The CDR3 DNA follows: TGTGCCAGCAGTTTCCGACTAGCCGGGGAGCAGTACTTC.

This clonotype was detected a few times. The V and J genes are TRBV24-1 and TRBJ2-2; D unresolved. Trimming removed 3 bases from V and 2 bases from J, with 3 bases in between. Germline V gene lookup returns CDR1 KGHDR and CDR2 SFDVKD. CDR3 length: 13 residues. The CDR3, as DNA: TGTGCCACCAGTGATGACAACACCGGGGAGCTGTTTTTT. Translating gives CATSDDNTGELFF.

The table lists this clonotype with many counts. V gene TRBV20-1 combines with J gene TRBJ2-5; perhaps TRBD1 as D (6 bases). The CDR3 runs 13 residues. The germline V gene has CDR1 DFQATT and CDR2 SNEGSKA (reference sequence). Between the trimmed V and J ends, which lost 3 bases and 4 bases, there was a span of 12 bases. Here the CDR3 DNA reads TGCAGTGCTAGGCGGACAGTACGAGAGACCCAGTACTTC. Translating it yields CSARRTVRETQYF.

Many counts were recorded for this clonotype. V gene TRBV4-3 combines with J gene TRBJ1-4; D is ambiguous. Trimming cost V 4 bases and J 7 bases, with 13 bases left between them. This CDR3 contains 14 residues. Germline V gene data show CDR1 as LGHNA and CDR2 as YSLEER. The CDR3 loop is CASSRPLLGEKLFF. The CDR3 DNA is TGCGCCAGCAGCCGCCCCCTCTTAGGTGAAAAACTGTTTTTT.

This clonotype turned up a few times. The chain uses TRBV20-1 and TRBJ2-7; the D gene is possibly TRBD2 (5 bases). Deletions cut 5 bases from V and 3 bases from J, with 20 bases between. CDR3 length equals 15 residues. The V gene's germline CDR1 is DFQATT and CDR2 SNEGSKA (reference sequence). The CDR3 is CSAYSSQAEVYEQYF. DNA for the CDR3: TGCAGTGCTTACTCCTCCCAAGCGGAGGTCTACGAGCAGTACTTC.

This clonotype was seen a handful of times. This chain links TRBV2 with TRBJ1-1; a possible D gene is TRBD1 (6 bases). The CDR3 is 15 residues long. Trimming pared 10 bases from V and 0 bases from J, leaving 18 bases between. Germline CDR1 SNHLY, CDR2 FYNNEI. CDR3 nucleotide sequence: TGTGCCATACGAAGACCCACAGGGATGAACACTGAAGCTTTCTTT. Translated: CAIRRPTGMNTEAFF.

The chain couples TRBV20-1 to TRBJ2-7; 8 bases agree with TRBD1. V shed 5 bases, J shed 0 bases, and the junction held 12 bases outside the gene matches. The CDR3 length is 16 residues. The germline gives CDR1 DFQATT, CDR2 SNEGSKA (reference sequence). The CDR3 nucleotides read TGCAGTGCTGCAGGGACAGGACAGGCGTACTCCTACGAGCAGTACTTC. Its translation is CSAAGTGQAYSYEQYF.

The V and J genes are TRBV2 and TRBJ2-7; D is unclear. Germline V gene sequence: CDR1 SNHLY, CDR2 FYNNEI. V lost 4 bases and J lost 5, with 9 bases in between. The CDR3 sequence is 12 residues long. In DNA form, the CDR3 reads TGTGCCAGCAGTGCCCTTTCAAACGAGCAGTACTTC. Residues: CASSALSNEQYF. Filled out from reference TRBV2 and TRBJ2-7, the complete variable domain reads EPEVTQTPSHQVTQMGQEVILRCVPISNHLYFYWYRQILGQKVEFLVSFYNNEISEKSEIFDDQFSVERPDGSNFTLKIRSTKLEDSAMYFCASSALSNEQYFGPGTRLTVT.

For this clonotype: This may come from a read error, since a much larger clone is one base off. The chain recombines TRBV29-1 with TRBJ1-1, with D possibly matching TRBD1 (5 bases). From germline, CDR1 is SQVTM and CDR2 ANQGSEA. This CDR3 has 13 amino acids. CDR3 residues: CGVAQGSRTEAFF. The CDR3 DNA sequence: TGCGGCGTTGCCCAGGGTAGCCGCACTGAAGCTTTCTTT.

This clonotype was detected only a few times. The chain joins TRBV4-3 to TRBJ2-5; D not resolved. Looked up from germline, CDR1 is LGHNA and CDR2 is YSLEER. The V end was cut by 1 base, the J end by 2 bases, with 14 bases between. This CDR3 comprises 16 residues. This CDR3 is CASSQGSWQTQETQYF. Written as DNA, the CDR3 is TGCGCCAGCAGCCAAGGGTCTTGGCAGACTCAAGAGACCCAGTACTTC.

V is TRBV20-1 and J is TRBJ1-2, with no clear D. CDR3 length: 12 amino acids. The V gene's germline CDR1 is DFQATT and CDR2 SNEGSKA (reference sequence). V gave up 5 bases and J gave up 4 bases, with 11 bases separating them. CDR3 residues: CSADADRYGYTF. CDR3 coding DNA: TGCAGTGCTGATGCGGACCGCTATGGCTACACCTTC.

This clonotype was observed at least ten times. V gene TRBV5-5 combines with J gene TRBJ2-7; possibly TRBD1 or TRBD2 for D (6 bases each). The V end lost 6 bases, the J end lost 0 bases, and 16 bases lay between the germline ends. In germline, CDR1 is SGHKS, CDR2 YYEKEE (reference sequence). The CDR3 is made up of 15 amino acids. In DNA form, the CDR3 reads TGTGCCAGCACACCGGGGGCGGTTTTCTCCTACGAGCAGTACTTC. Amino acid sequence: CASTPGAVFSYEQYF.

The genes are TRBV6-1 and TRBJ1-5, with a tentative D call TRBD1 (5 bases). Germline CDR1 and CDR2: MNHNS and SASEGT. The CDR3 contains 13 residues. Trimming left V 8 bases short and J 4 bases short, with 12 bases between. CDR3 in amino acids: CASQGAPNQPQHF. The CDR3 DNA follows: TGTGCCAGCCAAGGGGCGCCGAATCAGCCCCAGCATTTT.

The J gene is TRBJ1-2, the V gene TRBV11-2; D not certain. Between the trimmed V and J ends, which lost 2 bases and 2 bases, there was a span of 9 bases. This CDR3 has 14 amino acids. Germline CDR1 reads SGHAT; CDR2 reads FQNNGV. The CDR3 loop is CASSLSDGNYGYTF. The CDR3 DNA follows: TGTGCCAGCAGCTTAAGTGACGGGAACTATGGCTACACCTTC.

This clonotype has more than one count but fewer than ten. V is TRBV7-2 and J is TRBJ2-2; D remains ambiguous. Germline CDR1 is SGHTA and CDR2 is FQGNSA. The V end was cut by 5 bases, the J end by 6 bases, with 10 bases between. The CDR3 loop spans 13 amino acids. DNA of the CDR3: TGTGCCAGCAGCGTGACGGTCCCCGGGGAGCTGTTTTTT. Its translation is CASSVTVPGELFF.